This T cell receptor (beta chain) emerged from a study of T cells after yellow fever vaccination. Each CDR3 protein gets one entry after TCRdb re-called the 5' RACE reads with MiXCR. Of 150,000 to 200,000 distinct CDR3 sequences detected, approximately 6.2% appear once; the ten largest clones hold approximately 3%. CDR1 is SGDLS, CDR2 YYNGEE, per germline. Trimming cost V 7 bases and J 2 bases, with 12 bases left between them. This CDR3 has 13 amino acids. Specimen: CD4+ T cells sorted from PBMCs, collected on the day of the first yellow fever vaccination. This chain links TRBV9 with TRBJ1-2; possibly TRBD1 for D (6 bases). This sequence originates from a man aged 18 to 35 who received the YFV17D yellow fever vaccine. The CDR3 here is CASGHRENYGYTF. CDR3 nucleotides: TGTGCCAGCGGCCACAGGGAGAACTATGGCTACACCTTC.